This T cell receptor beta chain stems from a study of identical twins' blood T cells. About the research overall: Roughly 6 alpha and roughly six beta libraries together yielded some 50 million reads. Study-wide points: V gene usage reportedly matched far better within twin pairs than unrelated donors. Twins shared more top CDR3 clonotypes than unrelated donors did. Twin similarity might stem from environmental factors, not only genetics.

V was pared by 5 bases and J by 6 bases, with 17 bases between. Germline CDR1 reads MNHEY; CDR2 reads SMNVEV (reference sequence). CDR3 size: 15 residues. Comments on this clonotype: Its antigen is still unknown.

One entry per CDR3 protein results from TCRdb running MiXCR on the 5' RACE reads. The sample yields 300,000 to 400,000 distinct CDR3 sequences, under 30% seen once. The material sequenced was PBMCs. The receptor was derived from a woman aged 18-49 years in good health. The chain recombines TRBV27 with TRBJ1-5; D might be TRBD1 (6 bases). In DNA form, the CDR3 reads TGTGCCAGCAGTCTTTTCGCAGGGGAGGGTCAGCCCCAGCATTTT. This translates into CASSLFAGEGQPQHF.